A single sample is the source of the 29 T cell receptor beta chains below, sequenced in a study of blood T cell repertoires in COVID-19. Sequencing used immunoSEQ multiplex PCR; TCRdb keeps in-frame clones, though not all of them. The repertoire holds 55,000 to 75,000 clones, with just under 90% as singletons. Sample: peripheral blood. These TCRs come from a man aged 55 to 70 with acute or convalescent COVID-19.

Only one count was recorded for this clone. V is TRBV3-1 (or the pseudogene TRBV3-2) and J is TRBJ2-7, with D possibly TRBD1 on 5 matching bases. The CDR3 covers 12 residues. V lost 5 bases to trimming and J lost 5 bases, with 10 bases between them. Germline V gene lookup returns CDR1 LGHDT and CDR2 YNNKEL (reference sequence). The CDR3 nucleotides read TGTGCCAGCAGCGAGAAGGGGAACGAGCAGTACTTC. Residues: CASSEKGNEQYF.

This chain links TRBV6-4 with TRBJ1-3; no firm D call. Trimming pared 4 bases from V and 0 bases from J, leaving 10 bases between. CDR1 and CDR2 from the germline V gene are MRHNA and SNTAGT. This CDR3 spans 15 amino acids. The CDR3 DNA reads as TGTGCCAGCAGTGCCCTAAAGCTCTCTGGAAACACCATATATTTT. It is translated as CASSALKLSGNTIYF.

The V and J genes are TRBV14 and TRBJ2-5; 12 positions match TRBD1. The CDR3 extends over 20 amino acids. Germline V gene lookup returns CDR1 SGHDN and CDR2 FVKESK. V lost 4 bases, J lost 5 bases, and 20 bases stayed unmatched. The CDR3 loop is CASSRRTPGQGAIVRETQYF. The CDR3 DNA is TGTGCCAGCAGCCGTAGAACACCGGGACAGGGGGCGATCGTAAGGGAGACCCAGTACTTC. The full variable domain, with the rest looked up from reference TRBV14 and TRBJ2-5, is EAGVTQFPSHSVIEKGQTVTLRCDPISGHDNLYWYRRVMGKEIKFLLHFVKESKQDESGMPNNRFLAERTGGTYSTLKVQPAELEDSGVYFCASSRRTPGQGAIVRETQYFGPGTRLLVL.

This rearrangement joins TRBV9 to TRBJ2-3; 10 bases are shared with TRBD1. Losses at the gene ends were 0 bases for V and 5 bases for J; bases not matched to a gene: 12. Germline values: CDR1 SGDLS, CDR2 YYNGEE. This CDR3 is 18 amino acids long. CDR3 nucleotide sequence: TGTGCCAGCAGCGTAGATATAGGGACAGGGGTCTATGAAGATACGCAGTATTTT. Translation gives CASSVDIGTGVYEDTQYF.

The chain uses TRBV6-5 and TRBJ1-6; D possibly corresponds to TRBD1 (6 bases). V dropped 0 bases and J dropped 4 bases, with 7 bases sitting between them. CDR1 is MNHEY and CDR2 is SVGAGI in the germline V gene. The CDR3 totals 15 residues. In DNA form, the CDR3 reads TGTGCCAGCAGTTACTCCGGACAGTATAATTCACCCCTCCACTTT. It yields the protein CASSYSGQYNSPLHF.

V and J are TRBV30 and TRBJ1-4; the D gene is possibly TRBD1 (5 bases). The CDR3 has 13 amino acids. Germline V gene sequence: CDR1 GTSNPN, CDR2 SVGIG (reference sequence). V was clipped by 0 bases and J by 13 bases, with 15 bases between them. CDR3 residues: CAWSVGQATLLFF. The CDR3 bases are TGTGCCTGGAGTGTGGGGCAAGCAACTCTACTGTTTTTT.

The chain employs TRBV7-9 and TRBJ2-5, with 11 bases matching TRBD1. CDR3 size: 17 residues. Trimming removed 0 bases from V and 4 bases from J; junction bases left unmatched: 7. Germline CDR1 is SEHNR and CDR2 is FQNEAQ (reference sequence). CDR3 protein: CASSLAGQGAWVETQYF. The CDR3 region has the DNA TGTGCCAGCAGCTTAGCAGGACAGGGGGCTTGGGTAGAGACCCAGTACTTC.

V and J are TRBV27 and TRBJ1-4, with D perhaps TRBD1 (6 bases). The CDR3 is 15 amino acids. Trimming shortened V by 0 bases and J by 5 bases, and 10 bases separated the two germline ends. Germline V gene sequence: CDR1 MNHEY, CDR2 SMNVEV (reference sequence). CDR3 sequence: CASSLSWGRNEKLFF. The CDR3 region has the DNA TGTGCCAGCAGTTTATCCTGGGGGCGGAATGAAAAACTGTTTTTT. Full variable domain (missing parts from reference TRBV27 and TRBJ1-4): EAQVTQNPRYLITVTGKKLTVTCSQNMNHEYMSWYRQDPGLGLRQIYYSMNVEVTDKGDVPEGYKVSRKEKRNFPLILESPSPNQTSLYFCASSLSWGRNEKLFFGSGTQLSVL.

The chain recombines TRBV28 with TRBJ1-1; D may be TRBD1 (6 bases). V was trimmed by 2 bases and J by 1 base, leaving 11 bases between them. CDR1 is MDHEN and CDR2 is SYDVKM in the germline V gene. CDR3 size: 15 residues. This CDR3 reads CASSLPPGQNTEAFF. The DNA of the CDR3 is TGTGCCAGCAGTTTACCCCCGGGACAGAACACTGAAGCTTTCTTT.

This chain uses TRBV30 with TRBJ1-4; D uncertain. The germline V gene has CDR1 GTSNPN and CDR2 SVGIG (reference sequence). The CDR3 sequence is 13 residues long. Trimming cost V 5 bases and J 3 bases, with 10 bases left between them. CDR3 loop: CAWAPGSNEKLFF. In DNA, the CDR3 is TGTGCCTGGGCCCCGGGTTCTAATGAAAAACTGTTTTTT.

This clone came up a few times. The V gene is TRBV3-1 (or the pseudogene TRBV3-2), the J gene TRBJ2-2, with 9 positions matching TRBD2. V shed 4 bases and J 3 bases; nucleotides not matched to a gene: 9. The germline CDR1 and CDR2 sequences are LGHDT and YNNKEL (reference sequence). The CDR3 covers 17 residues. The CDR3 DNA reads as TGTGCCAGCAGCCCTCGGGGGTTAGCGGGGGACACCGGGGAGCTGTTTTTT. Translation: CASSPRGLAGDTGELFF.

The chain couples TRBV6-6 to TRBJ2-3; a weak D match, TRBD1 (5 bases). This CDR3 has 12 residues. Germline V gene lookup returns CDR1 MNHNY and CDR2 SVGAGI (reference sequence). The V end lost 11 bases, the J end lost 10 bases, and 19 bases lay between the germline ends. In nucleotides, the CDR3 is TGTGCCTCCTCAGGGTCCGTGGCGGCGCAGTATTTT. This translates into CASSGSVAAQYF.

The chain carries TRBV6-1 and TRBJ2-7, with TRBD2 matching over 10 bases. Germline lookup yields CDR1 MNHNS and CDR2 SASEGT. The ends lost 2 bases at V and 2 bases at J; junction bases unmatched: 3. The CDR3 length is 15 residues. This CDR3 reads CASSERLAGAYEQYF. The CDR3 DNA reads as TGTGCCAGCAGTGAAAGGCTAGCGGGGGCCTACGAGCAGTACTTC.

In this sample, this clone turned up once. The chain combines TRBV6-5 with TRBJ1-4; D possibly corresponds to TRBD1 (6 bases). V shed 6 bases and J shed 8 bases, with 19 bases lying between them. In germline, CDR1 is MNHEY, CDR2 SVGAGI. The CDR3 runs 15 residues. This CDR3 is CASSQGQRAVEKLFF. In DNA form, the CDR3 reads TGTGCCAGCAGCCAGGGACAAAGGGCGGTGGAAAAACTGTTTTTT.

V is TRBV2 and J is TRBJ1-5, with D unresolved. Trimming left V 2 bases short and J 11 bases short, with 7 bases between. This CDR3 is built from 11 residues. Germline CDR1 and CDR2: SNHLY and FYNNEI. The CDR3 region is CASSERTSQHF. The CDR3 DNA follows: TGTGCCAGCAGTGAAAGAACTTCCCAGCATTTT.

This clone was seen a single time. J is TRBJ2-7 and V is TRBV13; D is possibly TRBD2 (7 bases). Between the trimmed V and J ends, which lost 0 bases and 1 base, there was a span of 10 bases. Germline CDR1 PRHDT, CDR2 FYEKMQ (reference sequence). The CDR3 has 15 residues. The CDR3 loop is CASSLGRGASYEQYF. The CDR3 DNA reads TGTGCCAGCAGCTTAGGCCGGGGGGCATCCTACGAGCAGTACTTC. Together with reference TRBV13 and TRBJ2-7, the CDR3 gives the full variable domain: AAGVIQSPRHLIKEKRETATLKCYPIPRHDTVYWYQQGPGQDPQFLISFYEKMQSDKGSIPDRFSAQQFSDYHSELNMSSLELGDSALYFCASSLGRGASYEQYFGPGTRLTVT.

This clone has a single count. The chain combines TRBV2 with TRBJ1-2; 10 bases are shared with TRBD1. Germline CDR1 reads SNHLY; CDR2 reads FYNNEI. This CDR3 has 18 amino acids. After removal of 8 bases from V and 6 bases from J, the junction contained 21 bases not matched to a gene. The CDR3 loop reads CASRRQDRGLSPPDGYTF. The DNA of the CDR3 is TGTGCCAGCCGCCGCCAGGACAGGGGGTTATCTCCTCCGGATGGCTACACCTTC.

This sequence joins TRBV30 and TRBJ1-2; 9 bases agree with TRBD1. V lost 3 bases, J lost 5 bases, and 10 bases stayed unmatched. Per the germline V gene, CDR1 is GTSNPN and CDR2 is SVGIG (reference sequence). This CDR3 region has 15 residues. The DNA for the CDR3 is TGTGCCTGGAGGCCACCGGGACAGGGAACTTATGGCTACACCTTC. Amino acids: CAWRPPGQGTYGYTF. Using reference TRBV30 and TRBJ1-2 for the parts outside the CDR3, the full variable domain is SQTIHQWPATLVQPVGSPLSLECTVEGTSNPNLYWYRQAAGRGLQLLFYSVGIGQISSEVPQNLSASRPQDRQFILSSKKLLLSDSGFYLCAWRPPGQGTYGYTFGSGTRLTVV.

The genes are TRBV24-1 and TRBJ2-3, with 7 bases identical to TRBD2. With 7 bases clipped from V and 2 bases from J, the junction kept 17 bases outside the gene matches. The CDR3 has 18 amino acids. Germline V gene sequence: CDR1 KGHDR, CDR2 SFDVKD. Here the CDR3 DNA reads TGTGCCACCAGCCCCCCAGGGTGGATAGCGGGCCTCACAGATACGCAGTATTTT. Translated: CATSPPGWIAGLTDTQYF.

The rearrangement links TRBV19 to TRBJ2-2, with a tentative D call TRBD1 (5 bases). CDR1 LNHDA and CDR2 SQIVND come from the germline V gene (reference sequence). The CDR3 has 17 amino acids. With 2 bases removed from V and 0 bases from J, the gap between germline ends came to 13 bases. CDR3 DNA sequence: TGTGCCAGTAGTATAATGGGCGCAGGGACGAACACCGGGGAGCTGTTTTTT. It codes for CASSIMGAGTNTGELFF.

V is TRBV7-2 and J is TRBJ2-2; 9 positions agree with TRBD2. V was clipped by 5 bases and J by 4 bases; unmatched bases: 5. Germline lookup yields CDR1 SGHTA and CDR2 FQGNSA. The CDR3 is made up of 15 amino acids. CDR3 nucleotide sequence: TGTGCCAGCAGCCCTAGCGGGGTTACCACCGGGGAGCTGTTTTTT. Its protein is CASSPSGVTTGELFF.

This chain uses TRBV30 with TRBJ1-6; D is unclear. The CDR3 covers 13 residues. V lost 0 bases to trimming and J lost 7 bases, with 7 bases between them. Germline CDR1 GTSNPN, CDR2 SVGIG (reference sequence). CDR3 sequence: CAWSVAQNSPLHF. The CDR3 nucleotides are TGTGCCTGGAGTGTAGCCCAAAATTCACCCCTCCACTTT.

The genes are TRBV19 and TRBJ2-2; D is uncertain. CDR3 length: 16 residues. Germline loops: CDR1 LNHDA, CDR2 SQIVND (reference sequence). V was pared by 7 bases and J by 2 bases, with 17 bases between. This CDR3 is CASTRLYGSNTGELFF. CDR3 bases: TGTGCCAGTACAAGACTGTACGGTTCAAACACCGGGGAGCTGTTTTTT.

The V call is TRBV6-5, the J call TRBJ2-2, with 7 nucleotides matching TRBD1. The V gene's germline CDR1 is MNHEY and CDR2 SVGAGI. V lost 5 bases and J lost 2; bases outside the gene matches: 5. The CDR3 covers 15 residues. This CDR3 is CASSRTGPNTGELFF. The CDR3 DNA is TGTGCCAGCAGTAGGACAGGCCCCAACACCGGGGAGCTGTTTTTT.

The genes are TRBV5-1 and TRBJ2-7; the D gene is possibly TRBD1 (5 bases). Per the germline V gene, CDR1 is SGHRS and CDR2 is YFSETQ. V was clipped by 0 bases and J by 3 bases, with 10 bases between them. The CDR3 extends over 14 amino acids. The CDR3 protein is CASSLDQGLYEQYF. Written as DNA, the CDR3 is TGCGCCAGCAGCTTGGATCAGGGCCTCTACGAGCAGTACTTC. Full variable domain (missing parts from reference TRBV5-1 and TRBJ2-7): KAGVTQTPRYLIKTRGQQVTLSCSPISGHRSVSWYQQTPGQGLQFLFEYFSETQRNKGNFPGRFSGRQFSNSRSEMNVSTLELGDSALYLCASSLDQGLYEQYFGPGTRLTVT.

The chain is built from TRBV5-1 and TRBJ2-7; a possible D gene is TRBD1 (6 bases). CDR3 size: 16 residues. In germline, CDR1 is SGHRS, CDR2 YFSETQ. Deletions cut 4 bases from V and 3 bases from J, with 20 bases between. The CDR3 sequence is CASSLGLRTAFYEQYF. The CDR3 DNA follows: TGCGCCAGCAGCCTGGGTTTGAGGACAGCATTCTACGAGCAGTACTTC.

This chain uses TRBV5-1 with TRBJ1-1; D perhaps matches TRBD1 (6 bases). The length of the CDR3 is 14 residues. In germline, CDR1 is SGHRS, CDR2 YFSETQ. V was pared by 4 bases and J by 3 bases, with 13 bases between. CDR3 nucleotides: TGCGCCAGCAGCATTCAGGGGAGGGACACTGAAGCTTTCTTT. Translated, it gives CASSIQGRDTEAFF.

This clone is a singleton in its sample. This sequence joins TRBV19 and TRBJ1-5; D is uncertain. V was cut by 5 bases and J by 1 base, with 15 bases left in between. The CDR3 totals 16 residues. The germline CDR1 and CDR2 sequences are LNHDA and SQIVND (reference sequence). The chain's CDR3 is CASSPPRLRSNQPQHF. CDR3 coding DNA: TGTGCCAGTAGTCCACCACGTCTTCGGAGCAATCAGCCCCAGCATTTT.

The chain employs TRBV24-1 and TRBJ2-2, with a weak D call TRBD1 (5 bases). CDR1 and CDR2 (germline): KGHDR, SFDVKD. This CDR3 has 15 amino acids. Between the trimmed V and J ends, which lost 3 bases and 3 bases, there was a span of 10 bases. The CDR3 DNA is TGTGCCACCAGTGATAGGGGCGGTTACACCGGGGAGCTGTTTTTT. Translated: CATSDRGGYTGELFF.